This paragraph covers one T cell receptor (beta chain) sequence. Which antigen it targets is not known. It has no much larger one-base neighbor in the sample; base qualities were not kept. The sample's treatment or condition label, in plain terms: allogeneic hematopoietic cell transplantation with graft depleted of TCRalphabeta T cells and CD19 B cells. The transplant recipients were children given TCRalphabeta/CD19-depleted allogeneic hematopoietic cell grafts. This entry is derived from a study of T-cell reconstitution after alpha-beta-depleted transplantation in children listed by TCRdb under 2016. Broadly, across the study: Using TCR repertoire profiling, the study followed T-cell immune reconstitution in a quantitative way in children after TCRalphabeta/CD19-depleted allogeneic hematopoietic cell transplantation. What the work shows at the level of the full study, not this receptor alone: Over the following months the frequencies of hyperexpanded clones went down, and after one year T-cell counts and TCRbeta diversity were mostly credited to newly produced T cells. The apparently early alphabetaT-cell count recovery about two months after transplant was reportedly dependent on only several hundred rapidly expanded clones derived from non-depleted graft cells. In some patients, the high TCRbeta diversity seen at day 60 was put down to recipient T cells and intrathymic progenitors that had survived conditioning.

To prepare the library, PCR was applied. TCRdb shows the sequencer as Illumina HiSeq 2500. To normalize quantification of the TCRbeta repertoire, the TCR libraries were built with molecular barcoding that relied on unique molecular identifiers. TCRdb's own reprocessing of the public reads used fastp at Q25 and MiXCR and kept productive beta chains. All rows with the same CDR3 protein become a single entry with the most common DNA and genes. Across this sample there are 700,000 to 950,000 distinct CDR3 sequences, with around 17% seen only once. Just under 5% of the sample comes from the top ten. In the germline V gene (reference sequence), CDR1 corresponds to DFQATT and CDR2 to SNEGSKA. The trim is 6 bases for V and 6 bases for J, with a gap of 12 bases between the germline ends. The cysteine opens and the phenylalanine closes a CDR3 of 11 amino acids. Here the CDR3 DNA is all that survives: 33 bases in frame from base 1.

The sequence was obtained from a male patient aged 10 to 17 who had a stem cell transplant for acute lymphoblastic leukemia, so the T cells may come from the graft donor. The V gene is TRBV20-1 and the J gene is TRBJ2-7, with the D gene call left open. The material sequenced was PBMCs, mostly from graft donor cells, taken 360 days after TCRalphabeta/CD19-depleted stem cell transplant. The CDR3 has the sequence CSAAALFEQYF. The nucleotide sequence is TGCAGTGCCGCTGCCCTTTTCGAGCAGTACTTC.